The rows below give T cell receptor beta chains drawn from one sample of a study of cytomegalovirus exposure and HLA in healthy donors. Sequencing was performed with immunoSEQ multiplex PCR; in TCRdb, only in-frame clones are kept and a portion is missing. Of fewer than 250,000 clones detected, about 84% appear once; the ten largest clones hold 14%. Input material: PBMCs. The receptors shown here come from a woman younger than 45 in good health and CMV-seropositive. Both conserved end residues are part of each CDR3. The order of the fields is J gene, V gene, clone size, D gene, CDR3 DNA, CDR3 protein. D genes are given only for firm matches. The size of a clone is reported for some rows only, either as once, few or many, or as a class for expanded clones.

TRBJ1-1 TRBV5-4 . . TGTGCCAGCAGACCCAGACAGGACACTGAAGCTTTCTTT CASRPRQDTEAFF
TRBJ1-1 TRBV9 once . TGTGCCAGCAGCCCTCACGGAGTAATAATGAACACTGAAGCTTTCTTT CASSPHGVIMNTEAFF
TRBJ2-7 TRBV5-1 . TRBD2 TGCGCCAGCAGCTGGGAGACTAGCGCCTACGAGCAGTACTTC CASSWETSAYEQYF
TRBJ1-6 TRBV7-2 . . TGTGCCAGCAGCTTAGTGAGGGCCTCACCCCTCCACTTT CASSLVRASPLHF
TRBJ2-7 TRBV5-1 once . TGCGCCAGCAGCTTGGCTACGGGAACTGGCCTTTACGAGCAGTACTTC CASSLATGTGLYEQYF
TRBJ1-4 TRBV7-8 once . TGTGCCAGCAGCTTAAAGAGAGTATCTAATGAAAAACTGTTTTTT CASSLKRVSNEKLFF
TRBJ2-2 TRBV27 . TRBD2 TGTGCCAGCAGTTTAGCGGGAGACCCCGGCGGGGAGCTGTTTTTT CASSLAGDPGGELFF
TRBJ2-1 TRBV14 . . TGTGCCAGCAGCCAAGTTGCCAGCTACAATGAGCAGTTCTTC CASSQVASYNEQFF
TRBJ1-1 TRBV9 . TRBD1 TGTGCCAGCAGCGCGCAGGGGGACACTGAAGCTTTCTTT CASSAQGDTEAFF
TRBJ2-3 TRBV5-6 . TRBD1 TGTGCCAGCAGCTCGGGACAGCGGATAGATACGCAGTATTTT CASSSGQRIDTQYF
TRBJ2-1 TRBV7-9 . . TGTGCCAGCAGCCAGGGACTCCCCAATGAGCAGTTCTTC CASSQGLPNEQFF
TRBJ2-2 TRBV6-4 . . TGTGCCAGCAGTGACTCGAGTCCCGGGGAGCTGTTTTTT CASSDSSPGELFF
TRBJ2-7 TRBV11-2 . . TGTGCCAGCAGCCGAGGCCCCATTACCTACGAGCAGTACTTC CASSRGPITYEQYF
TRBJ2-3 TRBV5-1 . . TGCGCCAGCAGCCCGGACAGCCCCACAGATACGCAGTATTTT CASSPDSPTDTQYF
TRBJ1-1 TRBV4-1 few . TGCGCCAGCAGCCAAGAATTCACGGTTGAGAACACTGAAGCTTTCTTT CASSQEFTVENTEAFF
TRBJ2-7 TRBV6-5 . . TGTGCCAGCAGTTACGGGGGGTACTCCTACGAGCAGTACTTC CASSYGGYSYEQYF
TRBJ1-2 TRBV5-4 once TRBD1 TGTGCCAGCAGCTCTAACGGACAGGGGACGCATGGCTACACCTTC CASSSNGQGTHGYTF
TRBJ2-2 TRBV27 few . TGTGCCAGCAGTTTTGTCGCCGGGGAGCTGTTTTTT CASSFVAGELFF
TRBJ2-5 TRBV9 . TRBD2 TGTGCCAGCAGCGTAGGGCGGCTTCGGACTAGCGGTGCGGAGACCCAGTACTTC CASSVGRLRTSGAETQYF
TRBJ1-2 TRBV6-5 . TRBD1 TGTGCCAGCAGCCCGACGAAGACAGGGAACTATGGCTACACCTTC CASSPTKTGNYGYTF
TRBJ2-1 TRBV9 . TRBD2 TGTGCCAGCAGCGTCTCCAGCGGGGGGGCCGAGTCAAGGCGCTACAATGAGCAGTTCTTC CASSVSSGGAESRRYNEQFF
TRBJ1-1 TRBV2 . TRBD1 TGTGCCAGCAGTTACAGGGGGCTGAACACTGAAGCTTTCTTT CASSYRGLNTEAFF
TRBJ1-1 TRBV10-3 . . TGTGCCATCAGTGAATTAGGGAGCACTGAAGCTTTCTTT CAISELGSTEAFF
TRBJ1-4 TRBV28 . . TGTGCCAGCACGGAACCCGCGGGGGATGAAAAACTGTTTTTT CASTEPAGDEKLFF
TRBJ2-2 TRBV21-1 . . TGTGCCAGCAGCAAGCAGGGCCACACCGGGGAGCTGTTTTTT CASSKQGHTGELFF